The clone carrying this TCR beta chain was recorded at least ten times. What it binds is not known. The data stem from a study of T cell repertoires in cytomegalovirus infection. Study at large: In public TCR beta signatures, there were indications of both CMV infection and matching HLA type.

Study-level results: Cumulative frequency (of public TCR beta family members) identified carriers of CMV plus the relevant HLA.

In TCRdb, the reads were re-called with MiXCR into one record per CDR3 protein. The sample lists fewer than 65,000 distinct CDR3 sequences, around 20% occurring once. V lost 3 bases and J 3 bases, leaving 7 bases between the germline ends. The CDR3 has 13 residues. From germline, CDR1 is SGHTA and CDR2 FQGNSA. The receptor comes from a human donor in good health (CMV status not recorded). Some clones in this sample may be carry-over from other donors' samples. The V and J genes are TRBV7-2 and TRBJ2-3; D unclear. Sequenced here: CD8+ T cells from cultured PBMCs, sampled from culture after CMV antigen stimulation. In DNA, the CDR3 is TGTGCCAGCAGCTTTTATACTACAGATACGCAGTATTTT. Residues: CASSFYTTDTQYF.